These 21 T cell receptor beta chains originate from one sample sequenced in a study of post-analysis software for immune sequencing data. Each TCR beta cDNA library carried unique molecular identifiers. Via MiXCR, TCRdb re-called the PCR reads, giving one row per CDR3 protein. Of roughly 170,000 distinct CDR3 sequences in the sample, over 25% were seen once. Overall study results and limits: About five TRBV segments were more frequent in patients than controls; TRBV5-6, TRBV5-1 and TRBV20-1 belonged to this group.

Which antigens these TCRs recognize remains unknown. Sequences were obtained from blood. The origin of the receptors is a girl aged 5-17 years with multiple sclerosis.

The chain has TRBV7-6 and TRBJ2-5, with 7 bases lining up with TRBD2. With V trimmed by 4 bases and J by 7 bases, 12 bases remained unmatched. Germline V gene sequence: CDR1 SGHVS, CDR2 FNYEAQ. CDR3 size: 15 residues. This CDR3 reads CASSYQEGWGGTQYF. Here the CDR3 DNA reads TGTGCCAGCAGCTACCAGGAGGGCTGGGGGGGGACCCAGTACTTC.

A note on this clonotype: A clone one base away is much larger, so this may be a read error. The rearrangement uses TRBV29-1 and TRBJ2-4; D is unresolved. V was shortened by 2 bases and J by 13 bases, with 18 bases between the two germline ends. Germline loops: CDR1 SQVTM, CDR2 ANQGSEA. This CDR3 has 13 residues. This CDR3 reads CSVESTVRNEQYF. The CDR3 DNA reads as TGCAGCGTTGAATCTACAGTAAGGAATGAGCAGTACTTC.

This clonotype has more than one count but fewer than ten. The chain combines TRBV25-1 with TRBJ2-7; D remains ambiguous. Per the germline V gene, CDR1 is MGHDK and CDR2 is SYGVNS. V dropped 7 bases and J dropped 3 bases, with 10 bases sitting between them. The CDR3 covers 12 residues. The CDR3 spells CASIGADYEQYF. CDR3 sequence (DNA): TGTGCCAGCATAGGCGCCGACTACGAGCAGTACTTC.

Ten or more counts support this clonotype. The chain has TRBV10-3 and TRBJ2-7; 15 nucleotides agree with TRBD2. In germline, CDR1 is ENHRY, CDR2 SYGVKD. This CDR3 is built from 15 residues. The V segment lost 11 bases and the J segment 4 bases; nucleotides outside the gene matches: 9. The CDR3 region is CASSGLAGGVYEQYF. CDR3 DNA: TGTGCCTCATCGGGACTAGCGGGAGGCGTTTACGAGCAGTACTTC.

Comment on this clonotype: This may be a read error, as it is one base from a much larger clone. The rearrangement uses TRBV7-2 and TRBJ2-7; D remains ambiguous. This CDR3 spans 13 amino acids. The V end lost 5 bases, the J end lost 3 bases, and 11 bases lay between the germline ends. Germline V CDR1 and CDR2: SGHTA, FQGNSA. Here the CDR3 reads CTSSAYNSYEQYF. As DNA, the CDR3 is TGTACCAGCAGCGCCTACAACAGCTACGAGCAGTACTTC. Complete variable domain (other parts from reference TRBV7-2 and TRBJ2-7): GAGVSQSPSNKVTEKGKDVELRCDPISGHTALYWYRQSLGQGLEFLIYFQGNSAPDKSGLPSDRFSAERTGGSVSTLTIQRTQQEDSAVYLCTSSAYNSYEQYFGPGTRLTVT.

This clonotype was seen once. Just one base apart from a much larger clone, this may be a read error. V gene TRBV12-3 or TRBV12-4 combines with J gene TRBJ2-3; D possibly uses TRBD1 or TRBD2 (6 bases each). V was cut by 6 bases and J by 3 bases, with 22 bases left in between. The CDR3 is 17 amino acids. The CDR3 region is CASSPDRRGARTDTQYF. The CDR3 DNA follows: TGTGCCAGCAGCCCCGACCGAAGGGGGGCGAGAACAGATACGCAGTATTTT.

This clonotype was detected a few times. The V gene is TRBV5-1, the J gene TRBJ1-1; tentative D call: TRBD1 (6 bases). Germline CDR1 is SGHRS and CDR2 is YFSETQ. The germline V and J ends were trimmed by 2 bases and 2 bases, with 10 bases remaining between them. This CDR3 comprises 14 residues. The CDR3 bases are TGCGCCAGCAGCTTAGGGGGAGAAAACACTGAAGCTTTCTTT. Protein: CASSLGGENTEAFF.

In the case of this clonotype: A read error may be the cause here, since a much bigger clone is one base away. The final CDR3 position lacks the conserved phenylalanine or tryptophan, pointing to a likely read error. V and J are TRBV7-6 and TRBJ2-7; no definite D call. V was trimmed by 3 bases and J by 1 base, leaving 13 bases between them. The germline V gene encodes CDR1 SGHVS and CDR2 FNYEAQ. This CDR3 contains 15 residues. The CDR3 DNA follows: TGTGCCAGCAGCTTCGACGCGGACCCATCCTACGAGCAGTACTGC. Translation: CASSFDADPSYEQYC.

In its sample, this clonotype was seen a few times. The V call is TRBV21-1, the J call TRBJ2-1. TRBV21-1 is assigned pseudogene status. The CDR3 consists of 11 residues. The CDR3 region is CAGRAYNEQFF. In DNA form, the CDR3 reads TGTGCCGGCAGGGCTTACAATGAGCAGTTCTTC.

This clonotype was observed at least ten times. The chain combines TRBV28 with TRBJ2-7; 9 bases agree with TRBD1. Trimming at V came to 4 bases and at J to 6 bases, leaving 4 bases not matched to a gene. This CDR3 is 13 amino acids long. CDR1 and CDR2 (germline): MDHEN, SYDVKM. The CDR3 DNA sequence: TGTGCCAGCAGTTGGGACAGGGTTCGCGAGCAGTACTTC. Its translation: CASSWDRVREQYF.

Turning to this clonotype: Germline and junction disagree at one end, which may indicate a read error. This chain's CDR3 is CASSLSGSNDEQFF. CDR3 coding DNA: TGTGCCAGTAGTTTAAGCGGGAGCAATGATGAACAGTTCTTC. The V gene is TRBV19, the J gene TRBJ2-1; 8 positions agree with TRBD2. Germline values: CDR1 LNHDA, CDR2 SQIVND (reference sequence). The CDR3 sequence is 14 residues long.

Comments on this clonotype: Since a much larger clone is just one base distant, this may be a read error. The chain has TRBV6-6 and TRBJ1-6; D call uncertain. V gave up 5 bases and J gave up 7 bases, with 3 bases separating them. Germline CDR1 is MNHNY and CDR2 is SVGAGI (reference sequence). The CDR3 is 11 amino acids. CDR3 loop: CASSANSPLHF. The CDR3 coding sequence is TGTGCCAGCAGTGCCAATTCACCCCTCCACTTT.

The rearrangement uses TRBV4-1 and TRBJ2-1; D is ambiguous. Germline-derived CDR1 and CDR2 are MGHRA and YSYEKL. The CDR3 is 15 amino acids. The V end lost 2 bases, the J end lost 6 bases, and 14 bases lay between the germline ends. CDR3 sequence: CASSQKQSGSNEQFF. CDR3 in DNA: TGCGCCAGCAGCCAAAAACAAAGTGGTAGCAATGAGCAGTTCTTC.

This clonotype was seen ten or more times. The gene calls are TRBV20-1 and TRBJ2-7; D gene unclear. The germline V gene encodes CDR1 DFQATT and CDR2 SNEGSKA (reference sequence). The germline V and J ends were trimmed by 3 bases and 4 bases, with 7 bases remaining between them. CDR3 length: 11 residues. CDR3 bases: TGCAGTGCTAGTTTGGAGTACGAGCAGTACTTC. It encodes CSASLEYEQYF.

The table lists this clonotype with many counts. This chain uses TRBV10-3 with TRBJ2-5; D gene unclear. This CDR3 is 12 amino acids long. The V and J ends lost 4 bases and 5 bases respectively, with 8 bases between them. CDR1 and CDR2 from the germline V gene are ENHRY and SYGVKD. CDR3 amino acids: CAISGGQETQYF. Written as DNA, the CDR3 is TGTGCCATCAGTGGTGGGCAGGAGACCCAGTACTTC.

The chain is built from TRBV7-3 and TRBJ1-5; TRBD1 matches 7 bases. CDR1 and CDR2 from the germline V gene are SGHTA and FQGTGA. With V trimmed by 5 bases and J by 3 bases, 4 bases remained unmatched. This CDR3 spans 14 amino acids. CDR3 in amino acids: CASSNTGDNQPQHF. The DNA of the CDR3 is TGTGCCAGCAGCAATACAGGGGACAATCAGCCCCAGCATTTT.

Ten or more counts support this clonotype. V and J are TRBV20-1 and TRBJ2-5, with D possibly being TRBD2 (5 bases). Germline CDR1 and CDR2: DFQATT and SNEGSKA (reference sequence). The CDR3 extends over 13 amino acids. The ends were cut back, 3 bases at V and 4 bases at J, with 12 bases in the middle. The CDR3 protein is CSASWTPRETQYF. In DNA form, the CDR3 reads TGCAGTGCTAGCTGGACTCCTCGAGAGACCCAGTACTTC.

This chain joins TRBV12-3 or TRBV12-4 and TRBJ2-5; TRBD2 agrees at 7 bases. V trimming: 10 bases; J trimming: 5 bases; junction bases outside the gene matches: 19. The CDR3 runs to 16 residues. In nucleotides, the CDR3 is TGTGCCACCTCTTATGCGTCTAGCGGTTCTCTCGAGACCCAGTACTTC. Protein sequence: CATSYASSGSLETQYF.

The chain couples TRBV29-1 to TRBJ2-3, with TRBD1 matching over 9 bases. The junction had 10 bases not matched to a gene; V was cut back by 7 bases and J by 5 bases. Germline V lookup: CDR1 SQVTM, CDR2 ANQGSEA. The CDR3 sequence is 14 residues long. The CDR3 region is CSARSGTGLDTQYF. The CDR3 bases are TGCAGCGCACGTTCCGGGACAGGGTTAGATACGCAGTATTTT.

The rearrangement links TRBV20-1 to TRBJ1-1; D unclear. In germline, CDR1 is DFQATT, CDR2 SNEGSKA (reference sequence). This CDR3 contains 15 residues. V was clipped by 2 bases and J by 0 bases, with 13 bases between them. The DNA of the CDR3 is TGCAGTGCTAGACAACAATCGGCCCTGAACACTGAAGCTTTCTTT. This codes for CSARQQSALNTEAFF.

With respect to this clonotype: A read error is possible here, since a much larger clone lies one base away. The chain joins TRBV5-5 to TRBJ2-7; 8 bases are a match to TRBD1. This CDR3 is 15 amino acids long. Germline loops: CDR1 SGHKS, CDR2 YYEKEE (reference sequence). The CDR3 region is CAGSLVGQESYEQYF. In nucleotides, the CDR3 is TGTGCCGGCAGCTTGGTGGGACAGGAATCCTACGAGCAGTACTTC.